This TCR beta chain is from a study of OX40 agonist ivuxolimab in advanced cancers. About the research overall: An agonistic anti-OX40 (CD134) antibody, ivuxolimab, was used to treat the patients.

Overall study findings and caveats: Expanded peripheral T cells had an undetermined antigen specificity. Doses of 0.1 to 3.0 mg/kg were accompanied by clonal expansion of CD4+ and CD8+ blood T cells by week 6.

Germline-derived CDR1 and CDR2 are SEHNR and FQNEAQ (reference sequence). Trimming pared 2 bases from V and 2 bases from J, leaving 15 bases between. This CDR3 is 16 amino acids long. Points on this clone: Antigen specificity is unknown.

TCRdb keeps only in-frame clones here, not all; method: immunoSEQ multiplex PCR. Among 70,000 to 90,000 clones listed, around 82% were seen once. The source was CD4+ or CD8+ T cells sorted from blood, collected in a trial of the OX40 agonist ivuxolimab. This TCR came from an adult with an advanced solid tumor such as melanoma, head and neck, liver or kidney cancer. This rearrangement joins TRBV7-9 to TRBJ1-1, with D possibly TRBD1 on 6 matching bases. The CDR3 sequence is CASSLSEYRANTEAFF. The DNA for the CDR3 is TGTGCCAGCAGCTTATCAGAGTACAGGGCCAACACTGAAGCTTTCTTT. Full variable domain (rest looked up from reference TRBV7-9 and TRBJ1-1): DTGVSQNPRHKITKRGQNVTFRCDPISEHNRLYWYRQTLGQGPEFLTYFQNEAQLEKSRLLSDRFSAERPKGSFSTLEIQRTEQGDSAMYLCASSLSEYRANTEAFFGQGTRLTVV.